What follows describes a single TCR beta chain. What it binds is not known. This same CDR3 is encoded by further DNA sequences in the sample. The sample is drawn from a study of OX40 agonist ivuxolimab in advanced cancers. In the study overall: Participants, 80% to 90% male, averaged roughly 59 years of age, ranging from about 23 to 90. Participants could have had prior anti-PD-1, anti-PD-L1 or anti-CTLA-4 therapy, and roughly 40% had some. Study results and limitations: In the 0.1 to 3.0 mg/kg range, CD4+ and CD8+ blood T cells had expanded clonally by week 6. The average count of expanded clones was higher among CD8+ T cells than among CD4+.

The method was immunoSEQ multiplex PCR; TCRdb's version includes in-frame clones alone and lacks a portion of them. The data hold 85,000 to 100,000 clones, with approximately 89% observed a single time. The CDR3 sequence is 14 residues long. Germline values: CDR1 SGHTA, CDR2 FQGNSA. V trimming: 4 bases; J trimming: 5 bases; junction bases outside the gene matches: 7. The chain uses TRBV7-2 and TRBJ2-5; 7 positions match TRBD1. The TCR originated in an adult with an advanced solid tumor such as melanoma, head and neck, liver or kidney cancer. Sequenced material: CD4+ or CD8+ T cells sorted from blood, taken in a trial of the OX40 agonist ivuxolimab. For the CDR3, the DNA is TGTGCCAGCAGCTCCCGACAGGGTTCGGAGACCCAGTACTTC. Its translation is CASSSRQGSETQYF.